This T cell receptor (beta chain) originates from a study of blood T cell repertoires in COVID-19. Across the whole study: Acute-phase and convalescent COVID-19 samples originated in the United States, Italy and Spain.

Germline CDR1 is SNHLY and CDR2 is FYNNEI. CDR3 length: 13 amino acids. Deletions cut 6 bases from V and 9 bases from J, with 15 bases between. The authors' processing: Estimates of nucleated cell counts were drawn from the amplification of reference gene primers. Some clones are missing from TCRdb's copy, which holds only in-frame ones; the method was immunoSEQ multiplex PCR. That table supplies the V and J calls and clone size; D and trimming were determined from the DNA. The sample has 80,000 to 95,000 clones; approximately 91% are singletons. The sequence was collected from a man between 65 and 85 years old with acute or convalescent COVID-19. The V and J genes are TRBV2 and TRBJ1-3; D unresolved. The sequencing input was peripheral blood. CDR3 DNA: TGTGCCAGCAGCGTTTTGGGCGCGGGCACCATATATTTT. Its protein is CASSVLGAGTIYF. The full variable domain, with the rest looked up from reference TRBV2 and TRBJ1-3, is EPEVTQTPSHQVTQMGQEVILRCVPISNHLYFYWYRQILGQKVEFLVSFYNNEISEKSEIFDDQFSVERPDGSNFTLKIRSTKLEDSAMYFCASSVLGAGTIYFGEGSWLTVV.